The 6 T cell receptor beta chains below all came from one sample that was sequenced in a study of response to subunit inactivated influenza vaccine. TCRdb reanalysed the RT-PCR reads using MiXCR and keeps one entry per CDR3 protein. The sample has approximately 520,000 distinct CDR3 sequences, 25% seen once. Source: CD4+ T cells sorted from PBMCs, taken about 5 days after vaccination. The receptors shown here come from a man aged 50 to 59 who received an inactivated influenza vaccine.

This clonotype was picked up a small number of times. The chain has TRBV7-9 and TRBJ2-7; maybe TRBD1 (6 bases). The germline V gene encodes CDR1 SEHNR and CDR2 FQNEAQ (reference sequence). V was clipped by 3 bases and J by 0 bases, with 9 bases between them. This CDR3 has 14 residues. CDR3 bases: TGTGCCAGCAGCTTCCAGGGGCACTCCTACGAGCAGTACTTC. Translated, it gives CASSFQGHSYEQYF.

This sequence joins TRBV11-2 and TRBJ2-1; D possibly matches TRBD1 or TRBD2 (6 bases each). V lost 1 base and J 0 bases, leaving 16 bases between the germline ends. The germline V gene encodes CDR1 SGHAT and CDR2 FQNNGV. The CDR3 length is 18 residues. The CDR3: CASSLGGGRTSSYNEQFF. The CDR3 DNA follows: TGTGCCAGCAGCTTAGGAGGGGGGCGGACGAGCTCCTACAATGAGCAGTTCTTC.

The table lists this clonotype with a few counts. The chain carries TRBV12-3 or TRBV12-4 and TRBJ2-1; TRBD2 matches 8 bases. The CDR3 extends over 15 amino acids. Losses at the gene ends were 6 bases for V and 7 bases for J; bases not matched to a gene: 11. CDR3 amino acids: CASSGDGRVGNEQFF. The CDR3 DNA follows: TGTGCCAGCAGCGGAGACGGGAGGGTCGGTAATGAGCAGTTCTTC.

This clonotype was seen a handful of times. The V and J genes are TRBV20-1 and TRBJ2-1; 8 bases agree with TRBD2. CDR3 length: 12 amino acids. J lost 14 bases, V lost 0 bases, and 6 bases had no gene match. CDR1 is DFQATT and CDR2 is SNEGSKA in the germline V gene (reference sequence). The DNA of the CDR3 is TGCAGTGCTAGAGAAGGTAGCGGGATTGAGTTCTTC. Protein sequence: CSAREGSGIEFF.

CDR3 sequence (DNA): TGTGCCAGCAGTTTGGTAGGGATCTCTGGAAACACCATATATTTT. This codes for CASSLVGISGNTIYF. J is TRBJ1-3 and V is TRBV28; D not certain. The CDR3 consists of 15 residues. Germline V CDR1 and CDR2: MDHEN, SYDVKM. V lost 3 bases, J lost 0 bases, and 9 bases lay in between.

This clonotype showed up many times. This chain uses TRBV3-1 with TRBJ2-3; the match to TRBD1 covers 7 bases. The germline gives CDR1 LGHDT, CDR2 YNNKEL (reference sequence). The CDR3 spans 16 residues. The V gene end was trimmed by 1 base and the J gene end by 2 bases; junction bases not matched to a gene: 6. The CDR3, as DNA: TGTGCCAGCAGCCAAGGCAGAGGGGGCTACACAGATACGCAGTATTTT. Amino acid sequence: CASSQGRGGYTDTQYF.